The sequence of this T cell receptor (beta chain) was determined in a study of T cell repertoires in cytomegalovirus infection. Whole-study context: CMV infection together with matching HLA type was indicated by public TCR beta signatures. Study-level findings and limits: Carriage of CMV together with the relevant HLA was identifiable through cumulative public TCR beta family frequency. Dominating the ex vivo response were TCR beta clonotypes that were CMV-specific and HLA-C-restricted.

The V gene's germline CDR1 is KGHSH and CDR2 LQKENI. This CDR3 spans 14 amino acids. V was pared by 3 bases and J by 3 bases, with 9 bases between. MiXCR, run by TCRdb on the reads, gives a single entry per CDR3 protein. Of a few hundred thousand distinct CDR3 sequences in the sample, around 40% are singletons; the top ten hold 48%. Note on this clonotype: Its antigen is undetermined.

The chain links TRBV18 to TRBJ1-5; possible D gene TRBD1, 5 bases. The sample was cultured PBMCs, taken from culture after CMV antigen stimulation. This TCR derives from a human donor in good health (CMV status not recorded). Some clones in this sample may be carry-over from other donors' samples. The CDR3 DNA is TGTGCCAGCTCACCGGGACTAATCAATCAGCCCCAGCATTTT. Amino acid sequence: CASSPGLINQPQHF.